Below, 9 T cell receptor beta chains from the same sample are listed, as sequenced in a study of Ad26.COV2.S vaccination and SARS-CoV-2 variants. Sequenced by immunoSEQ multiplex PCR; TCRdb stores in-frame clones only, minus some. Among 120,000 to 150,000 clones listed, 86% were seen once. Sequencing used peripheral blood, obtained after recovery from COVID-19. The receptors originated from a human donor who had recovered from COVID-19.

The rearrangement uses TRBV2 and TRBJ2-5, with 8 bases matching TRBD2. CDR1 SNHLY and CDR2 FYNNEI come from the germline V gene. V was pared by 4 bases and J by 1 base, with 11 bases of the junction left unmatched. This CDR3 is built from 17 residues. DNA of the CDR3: TGTGCCAGCAGTGGCGGTGTCGGGGGGGGGACCCAAGAGACCCAGTACTTC. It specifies CASSGGVGGGTQETQYF. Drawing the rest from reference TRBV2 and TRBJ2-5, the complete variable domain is EPEVTQTPSHQVTQMGQEVILRCVPISNHLYFYWYRQILGQKVEFLVSFYNNEISEKSEIFDDQFSVERPDGSNFTLKIRSTKLEDSAMYFCASSGGVGGGTQETQYFGPGTRLLVL.

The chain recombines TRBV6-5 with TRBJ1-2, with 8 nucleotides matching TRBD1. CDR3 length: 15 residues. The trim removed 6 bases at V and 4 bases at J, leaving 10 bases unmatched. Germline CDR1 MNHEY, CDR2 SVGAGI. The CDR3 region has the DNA TGTGCCAGCAGCAGGTCCGAGGGGACAGGCTATGGCTACACCTTC. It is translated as CASSRSEGTGYGYTF.

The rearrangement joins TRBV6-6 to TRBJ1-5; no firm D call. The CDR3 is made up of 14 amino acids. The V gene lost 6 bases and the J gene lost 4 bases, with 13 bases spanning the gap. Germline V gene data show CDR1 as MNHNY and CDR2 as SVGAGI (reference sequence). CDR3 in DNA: TGTGCCAGCAGCCTCGGACGCACGAATCAGCCCCAGCATTTT. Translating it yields CASSLGRTNQPQHF.

The CDR3: CASSPGWDRGLYNEQFF. DNA for the CDR3: TGTGCCAGTAGTCCCGGTTGGGACAGGGGTCTCTACAATGAGCAGTTCTTC. The V and J genes are TRBV19 and TRBJ2-1; 10 bases map to TRBD1. The J segment lost 3 bases and the V segment lost 5 bases, leaving 10 bases of the junction unmatched. This CDR3 comprises 17 residues. CDR1 and CDR2 from the germline V gene are LNHDA and SQIVND (reference sequence).

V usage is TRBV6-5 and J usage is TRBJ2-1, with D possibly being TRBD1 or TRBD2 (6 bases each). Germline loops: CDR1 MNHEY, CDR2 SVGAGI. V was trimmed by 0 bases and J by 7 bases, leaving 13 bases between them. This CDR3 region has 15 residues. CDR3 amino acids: CASSYSRGAKNEQFF. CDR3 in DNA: TGTGCCAGCAGTTACTCGAGGGGGGCCAAGAATGAGCAGTTCTTC.

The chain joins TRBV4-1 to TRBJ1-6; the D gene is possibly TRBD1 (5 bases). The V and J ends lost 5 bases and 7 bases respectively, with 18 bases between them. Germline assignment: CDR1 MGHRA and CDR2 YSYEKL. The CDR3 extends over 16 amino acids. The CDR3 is CASSLSRASSNSPLHF. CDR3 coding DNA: TGCGCCAGCAGCTTATCCAGGGCGTCTTCAAATTCACCCCTCCACTTT.

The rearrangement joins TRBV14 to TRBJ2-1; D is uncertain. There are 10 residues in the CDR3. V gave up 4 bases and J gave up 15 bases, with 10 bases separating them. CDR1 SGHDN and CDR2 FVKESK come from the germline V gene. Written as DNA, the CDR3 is TGTGCCAGCAGCCTCCTGGGCCCGTTCTTC. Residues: CASSLLGPFF.

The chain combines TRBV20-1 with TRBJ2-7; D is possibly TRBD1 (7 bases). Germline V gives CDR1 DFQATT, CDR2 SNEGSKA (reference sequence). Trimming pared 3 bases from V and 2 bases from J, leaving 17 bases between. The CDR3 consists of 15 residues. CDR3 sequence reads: CSASRWAGGTYEQYF. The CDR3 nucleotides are TGCAGTGCTAGTAGGTGGGCAGGGGGGACCTACGAGCAGTACTTC.

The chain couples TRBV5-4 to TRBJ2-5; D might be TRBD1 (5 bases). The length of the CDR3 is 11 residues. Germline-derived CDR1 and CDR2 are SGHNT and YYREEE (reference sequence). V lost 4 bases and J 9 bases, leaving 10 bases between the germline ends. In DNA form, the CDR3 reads TGTGCCAGCAGCCCGCGGACATCCCAGTACTTC. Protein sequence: CASSPRTSQYF.